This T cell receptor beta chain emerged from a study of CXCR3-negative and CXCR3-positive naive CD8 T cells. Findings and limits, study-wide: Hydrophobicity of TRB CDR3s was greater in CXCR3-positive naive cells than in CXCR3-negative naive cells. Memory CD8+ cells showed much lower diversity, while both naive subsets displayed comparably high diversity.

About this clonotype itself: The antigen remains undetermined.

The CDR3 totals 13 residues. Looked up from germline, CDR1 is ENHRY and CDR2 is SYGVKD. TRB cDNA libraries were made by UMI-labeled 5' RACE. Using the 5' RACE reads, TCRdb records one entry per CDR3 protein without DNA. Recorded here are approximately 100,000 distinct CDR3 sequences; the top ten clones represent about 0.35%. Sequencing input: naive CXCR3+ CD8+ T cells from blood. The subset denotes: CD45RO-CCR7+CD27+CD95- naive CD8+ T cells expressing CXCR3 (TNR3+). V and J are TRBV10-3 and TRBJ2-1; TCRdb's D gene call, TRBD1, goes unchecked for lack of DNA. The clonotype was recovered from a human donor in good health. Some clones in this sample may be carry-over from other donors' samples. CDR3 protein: CAISERQYNEQFF.